These 7 T cell receptor beta chains came from one sample sequenced in a study of blood T cell repertoires in COVID-19. Data came from immunoSEQ multiplex PCR; TCRdb stores just in-frame clones and leaves some out. The sample lists more than 95,000 clones; 85% to 90% were seen once. The sequencing input was peripheral blood. The receptor source for this set is a human donor in a cohort sampled during active COVID-19.

The chain couples TRBV12-5 to TRBJ1-5; tentatively, D is TRBD1 (6 bases). There are 14 residues in the CDR3. Trimming pared 6 bases from V and 7 bases from J, leaving 16 bases between. The germline V gene encodes CDR1 LGHNT and CDR2 FRNRAP. For the CDR3, the DNA is TGTGCTAGTGGCCGCGGGCGGGGGCCCCAGCCCCAGCATTTT. It translates to CASGRGRGPQPQHF.

This chain connects TRBV11-3 to TRBJ2-7; 7 bases agree with TRBD1. V lost 6 bases and J lost 5; bases outside the gene matches: 7. Germline V gene data show CDR1 as SGHNT and CDR2 as YENEEA. The CDR3 is made up of 13 amino acids. The CDR3 region is CASSRQGSDEQYF. CDR3 sequence (DNA): TGTGCCAGCAGTAGACAGGGTAGCGACGAGCAGTACTTC.

The V and J genes are TRBV4-1 and TRBJ2-4; D is possibly TRBD2 (6 bases). There are 17 residues in the CDR3. Germline V gene lookup returns CDR1 MGHRA and CDR2 YSYEKL. V lost 0 bases to trimming and J lost 0 bases, with 12 bases between them. The DNA for the CDR3 is TGCGCCAGCAGCCAAGAGGGCTGGGGACTAGCCAAAAACATTCAGTACTTC. Translated: CASSQEGWGLAKNIQYF.

CDR3 in amino acids: CASSIDRDIPPQFYNEQFF. The CDR3 DNA sequence: TGTGCCAGTAGTATAGATCGGGACATTCCCCCTCAATTCTACAATGAGCAGTTCTTC. This rearrangement joins TRBV19 to TRBJ2-1; a weak D match, TRBD1 (6 bases). This CDR3 region has 19 residues. V lost 0 bases and J lost 3, with 21 bases in between. CDR1 is LNHDA and CDR2 is SQIVND in the germline V gene (reference sequence).

This rearrangement joins TRBV19 to TRBJ1-2, with D possibly matching TRBD1 (5 bases). The length of the CDR3 is 13 residues. V was pared by 8 bases and J by 8 bases, with 18 bases between. Germline V gives CDR1 LNHDA, CDR2 SQIVND (reference sequence). CDR3 in DNA: TGTGCCAGTGAACCCCAGCGGGGGGAAGGCTACACCTTC. Residues: CASEPQRGEGYTF.

The chain employs TRBV25-1 and TRBJ2-3, with D possibly TRBD1 on 6 matching bases. This CDR3 has 15 residues. Germline CDR1 and CDR2: MGHDK and SYGVNS. Trimming removed 1 base at V and 2 bases at J, with 10 bases between. CDR3 coding DNA: TGTGCCAGCAGTGAATCGAGGGGGTACACAGATACGCAGTATTTT. It specifies CASSESRGYTDTQYF.

The genes are TRBV5-1 and TRBJ1-2; 7 bases are shared with TRBD1. Germline CDR1 is SGHRS and CDR2 is YFSETQ. This CDR3 spans 14 amino acids. Trimming at V came to 4 bases and at J to 0 bases, leaving 3 bases not matched to a gene. This chain's CDR3 is CASSAGTANYGYTF. In DNA form, the CDR3 reads TGCGCCAGCAGCGCCGGGACAGCTAACTATGGCTACACCTTC.